This T cell receptor (beta chain) was found in a study of T-cell reconstitution after alpha-beta-depleted transplantation in children. CDR1 and CDR2 from the germline V gene are MNHEY and SVGAGI. The V gene end was trimmed by 10 bases and the J gene end by 0 bases; junction bases not matched to a gene: 14. The CDR3 totals 18 residues. This sample's TCRbeta library carried unique molecular identifier barcodes. TCRdb used MiXCR to reprocess the PCR reads, holding one entry per CDR3 protein. The data show about 480,000 distinct CDR3 sequences, with around 13% seen just once and about 5.4% held by the top ten. This clonotype was observed a few times.

The sequenced sample was PBMCs from the stem cell graft donor, obtained from the stem cell graft. This TCR derives from a human donor who donated a stem cell graft to a child with combined immunodeficiency. The chain uses TRBV6-5 and TRBJ1-5, with TRBD1 matching over 11 bases. The CDR3 DNA follows: TGTGCCACAGACTTCCCGGACAGGGGGCAGGTTAGCAATCAGCCCCAGCATTTT. Amino acids: CATDFPDRGQVSNQPQHF.